The 11 T cell receptor beta chains in this list originate from one sample, sequenced in a study of Ad26.COV2.S vaccination and SARS-CoV-2 variants. TCRdb's table, derived via immunoSEQ multiplex PCR, lists solely in-frame clones and lacks some. The sample records fewer than 300,000 clones, about 87% being singletons. Treatment meaning: 19 received Ad26.COV2.S at low or high dose, single or two shots; 5 received placebo; per-sample allocation not given. Day 63 after the first vaccine or placebo injection was the time point for sampling. The sample here was peripheral blood, taken in a trial of Ad26.COV2.S vaccine versus placebo. The receptors originated from a person between 18 and 59 years old who received the Ad26.COV2.S COVID-19 vaccine or a placebo.

This rearrangement joins TRBV7-2 to TRBJ2-6, with 8 bases that match TRBD1. Losses at the gene ends were 1 base for V and 0 bases for J; bases not matched to a gene: 5. The CDR3 length is 18 residues. Germline CDR1 is SGHTA and CDR2 is FQGNSA. The CDR3 reads CASSLVGTGLSGANVLTF. DNA for the CDR3: TGTGCCAGCAGCTTAGTTGGGACAGGCCTCTCTGGGGCCAACGTCCTGACTTTC.

The V call is TRBV10-2, the J call TRBJ2-1; D possibly matches TRBD1 or TRBD2 (6 bases each). The germline V gene encodes CDR1 WSHSY and CDR2 SAAADI. CDR3 size: 14 residues. V was clipped by 7 bases and J by 7 bases, with 17 bases between them. CDR3 bases: TGCGCCAGCACCGACTTGGAAGGGGGGAATGAGCAGTTCTTC. The encoded protein is CASTDLEGGNEQFF.

This rearrangement joins TRBV27 to TRBJ2-7; D is ambiguous. The V gene lost 3 bases and the J gene lost 0 bases, with 6 bases spanning the gap. This CDR3 region has 13 residues. Germline V lookup: CDR1 MNHEY, CDR2 SMNVEV (reference sequence). This chain's CDR3 is CASSFASSYEQYF. DNA of the CDR3: TGTGCCAGCAGTTTTGCCAGCTCCTACGAGCAGTACTTC.

The genes are TRBV30 and TRBJ2-7; tentative D call: TRBD2 (5 bases). The CDR3 covers 14 residues. V lost 2 bases and J lost 0, with 11 bases in between. Germline V CDR1 and CDR2: GTSNPN, SVGIG (reference sequence). Written as DNA, the CDR3 is TGTGCCTGGAGTAATTTAGGGAGCTCCTACGAGCAGTACTTC. Protein: CAWSNLGSSYEQYF. Combining the CDR3 with reference TRBV30 and TRBJ2-7 gives the whole variable domain SQTIHQWPATLVQPVGSPLSLECTVEGTSNPNLYWYRQAAGRGLQLLFYSVGIGQISSEVPQNLSASRPQDRQFILSSKKLLLSDSGFYLCAWSNLGSSYEQYFGPGTRLTVT.

The chain recombines TRBV3-1 (or the pseudogene TRBV3-2) with TRBJ1-2; 9 bases fit TRBD1. This CDR3 region has 15 residues. Germline assignment: CDR1 LGHDT and CDR2 YNNKEL (reference sequence). Unmatched junction bases numbered 12, after V lost 5 bases and J lost 8 bases. CDR3 sequence reads: CASSTFGTGRKGYTF. The CDR3 coding sequence is TGTGCCAGCAGCACCTTCGGGACAGGGAGAAAGGGCTACACCTTC.

As DNA, the CDR3 is TGTGCCATACCGCCGGGACAGCAAATACACATGAACACTGAAGCTTTCTTT. Residues: CAIPPGQQIHMNTEAFF. J is TRBJ1-1 and V is TRBV3-1 (or the pseudogene TRBV3-2), with TRBD1 matching 7 bases. The junction had 17 bases not matched to a gene; V was cut back by 10 bases and J by 0 bases. The CDR3 consists of 17 residues. Germline V CDR1 and CDR2: LGHDT, YNNKEL (reference sequence).

V gene TRBV11-2 combines with J gene TRBJ2-7, with 8 positions matching TRBD2. Trimming cost V 3 bases and J 4 bases; bases outside gene matches: 2. This CDR3 region has 13 residues. From germline, CDR1 is SGHAT and CDR2 FQNNGV. The CDR3 DNA reads TGTGCCAGCAGCTTGGGACTAGAGTACGAGCAGTACTTC. Translation: CASSLGLEYEQYF.

The chain employs TRBV28 and TRBJ1-5, with no clear D. Germline CDR1 MDHEN, CDR2 SYDVKM. The CDR3 consists of 14 residues. The germline V and J ends were trimmed by 5 bases and 0 bases, with 8 bases remaining between them. CDR3 in DNA: TGTGCCAGCAGTAACCTCAATAGCAATCAGCCCCAGCATTTT. Amino acid sequence: CASSNLNSNQPQHF. Together with reference TRBV28 and TRBJ1-5, the CDR3 gives the full variable domain: DVKVTQSSRYLVKRTGEKVFLECVQDMDHENMFWYRQDPGLGLRLIYFSYDVKMKEKGDIPEGYSVSREKKERFSLILESASTNQTSMYLCASSNLNSNQPQHFGDGTRLSIL.

The sample holds one count of this clone. The rearrangement links TRBV6-5 to TRBJ1-2, with a tentative D call TRBD1 (5 bases). Germline-derived CDR1 and CDR2 are MNHEY and SVGAGI. There are 15 residues in the CDR3. V lost 4 bases and J lost 4, with 16 bases in between. This CDR3 reads CASSLKGLGTYGYTF. The CDR3, as DNA: TGTGCCAGCAGTTTGAAGGGACTAGGGACCTATGGCTACACCTTC.

The chain is built from TRBV19 and TRBJ2-7, with 9 bases matching TRBD1. Germline V gene lookup returns CDR1 LNHDA and CDR2 SQIVND (reference sequence). The CDR3 is 14 amino acids. V dropped 5 bases and J dropped 4; count of bases not matched to a gene: 6. The CDR3: CASSVATGGYEQYF. The CDR3, as DNA: TGTGCCAGTAGTGTCGCGACAGGGGGATACGAGCAGTACTTC.

This clone was counted only a few times. V is TRBV2 and J is TRBJ2-1, with 7 nucleotides matching TRBD2. CDR1 is SNHLY, CDR2 FYNNEI, per germline. The CDR3 runs 16 residues. V was pared by 1 base and J by 2 bases, with 5 bases of the junction left unmatched. The CDR3 loop reads CASSEGGSGTYNEQFF. The CDR3, as DNA: TGTGCCAGCAGTGAAGGAGGGAGCGGGACCTACAATGAGCAGTTCTTC.